This TCR beta chain was captured by sequencing in a study of cytomegalovirus exposure and HLA in healthy donors. Study results and caveats: Common viral pathogens seemed, in a later analysis, to connect with several of the most significant clusters. The classifier reportedly diagnosed cytomegalovirus status with high sensitivity and specificity. With DRB1 most and HLA-C fewest, TCR association rates differed between HLA loci in a later analysis.

A word on this clone: The target antigen is unknown. In the same sample, other DNA sequences code for this CDR3.

The PCR ran on 60 Vbeta and 13 Jbeta primers. Using immunoSEQ multiplex PCR, the repertoire was profiled, and TCRdb retains in-frame clones only, with some absent. Recorded for this sample: 55,000 to 85,000 clones. The CDR3 is made up of 15 amino acids. From germline, CDR1 is GTSNPN and CDR2 SVGIG (reference sequence). V lost 0 bases and J lost 4; bases outside the gene matches: 4. Healthy bone marrow donors formed the donor group. Material for sequencing was PBMCs. This TCR was sampled from a female donor in good health and CMV-seropositive. V and J are TRBV30 and TRBJ1-3; 9 bases align to TRBD1. The CDR3 nucleotides are TGTGCCTGGAGTGTACAGGGGGCCCGGGGAAACACCATATATTTT. Protein: CAWSVQGARGNTIYF.